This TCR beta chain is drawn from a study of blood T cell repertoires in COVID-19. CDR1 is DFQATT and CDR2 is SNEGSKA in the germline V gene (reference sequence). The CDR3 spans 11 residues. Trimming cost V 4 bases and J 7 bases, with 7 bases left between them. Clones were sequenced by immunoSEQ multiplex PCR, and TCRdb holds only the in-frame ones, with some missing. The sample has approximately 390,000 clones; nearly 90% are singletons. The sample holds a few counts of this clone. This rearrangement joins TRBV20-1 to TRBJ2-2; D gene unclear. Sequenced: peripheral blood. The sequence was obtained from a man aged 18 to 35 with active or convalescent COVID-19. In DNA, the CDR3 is TGCAGTGCTACCAGGATCGGGGAGCTGTTTTTT. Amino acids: CSATRIGELFF.